The clone carrying this TCR beta chain was seen a few times. Its antigen is unknown. This entry comes from a study of response to subunit inactivated influenza vaccine. General study points: Few additional T cells are recruited per seasonal influenza vaccination, authors suggested.

The germline gives CDR1 DFQATT, CDR2 SNEGSKA (reference sequence). The CDR3 sequence is 18 residues long. V lost 0 bases, J lost 1 base, and 9 bases stayed unmatched. TCRdb fed the RT-PCR reads into MiXCR, producing one record per CDR3 protein. The repertoire consists of under 750,000 distinct CDR3 sequences, with 12% occurring once and the leading ten covering 9.5% to 13%. This TCR was recovered from a man between 45 and 60 years old who received an inactivated influenza vaccine. The rearrangement links TRBV20-1 to TRBJ1-5; 10 bases align to TRBD1. The source was PBMCs from blood, collected on the day of vaccination. The CDR3 DNA reads TGCAGTGCTAGAGATCTTCGGACAGGGGGTATCAGCAATCAGCCCCAGCATTTT. It codes for CSARDLRTGGISNQPQHF.